This T cell receptor (beta chain) was captured by sequencing in a study of T cells after yellow fever vaccination. Study results and limitations: The bulk population could contribute abundant contaminating clonotypes to FACS-sorted repertoires. Researchers noted that a small share of clonotypes showed up in both CD4 and CD8 compartments. The secondary T-cell response peaked on day 5, not day 15, but was weaker. Most clones from primary vaccination were detected again post-booster (96% CD4, more than 85% CD8).

Turning to this clonotype: Its antigen is currently unknown.

Germline lookup yields CDR1 SGHTA and CDR2 FQGNSA. There are 15 residues in the CDR3. V gave up 2 bases and J gave up 6 bases, with 16 bases separating them. MiXCR was run by TCRdb on the 5' RACE reads, yielding one entry per CDR3 protein. The top ten clones hold 2.5% to 3.5% of a sample with about 350,000 distinct CDR3 sequences, around 12% of them seen once. The material sequenced was CD4+ T cells sorted from PBMCs, taken 15 days after the yellow fever booster vaccination. The chain carries TRBV7-2 and TRBJ1-2; D gene unclear. The TCR originated in a man aged 18 to 29 who received the YFV17D yellow fever vaccine. In DNA form, the CDR3 reads TGTGCCAGCAGCTTACAAGCAGCCCCGCGCCATGGCTACACCTTC. Translating it yields CASSLQAAPRHGYTF.